This T cell receptor beta chain originates from a study of CD8 T cells in ankylosing spondylitis. Notes on the study in general: Reportedly, significant enrichment of disease-linked clones occurred in matched ankylosing spondylitis synovial fluid. Some motif variants were previously reported in reactive arthritis synovial fluid and blood. A TCR beta motif of several highly homologous variants seemed to mark ankylosing spondylitis blood.

The CDR3 runs 16 residues. CDR1 is MNHEY and CDR2 is SMNVEV in the germline V gene (reference sequence). V lost 6 bases and J 1 base, leaving 17 bases between the germline ends. Preparation of TCR beta libraries was done by quantitative 5'-RACE with molecular barcodes. Each CDR3 protein is one row after TCRdb ran MiXCR on the 5' RACE reads. The table includes approximately 300,000 distinct CDR3 sequences, 20% detected once. Of note for this clonotype: Its antigen is undetermined.

The V call is TRBV27, the J call TRBJ2-3; tentatively, D is TRBD2 (7 bases). This receptor was obtained from a male donor with ankylosing spondylitis or in good health (not recorded which). The specimen sequenced was blood, either unsorted or a sorted T cell fraction (not recorded which). This chain's CDR3 is CASSTYRGAGTDTQYF. CDR3 coding DNA: TGTGCCAGCAGCACCTACCGGGGGGCTGGCACAGATACGCAGTATTTT.